A single TCR beta chain is shown here with its context. What it binds is unknown. This record comes from a study of T cells after posttransplantation cyclophosphamide. Study-wide results and limits: After PTCy, TRB diversity resembled that of CNI/methotrexate controls. Skin or GI-infiltrating T cells shared few TRB sequences with blood. Donor CD8+ memory clones often dominated recipient blood repertoires at later times.

TCRdb's table, derived via immunoSEQ multiplex PCR, lists solely in-frame clones and lacks some. The sample includes 25,000 or so clones, roughly 83% of them seen just once. V dropped 8 bases and J dropped 5; count of bases not matched to a gene: 2. From germline, CDR1 is LNHDA and CDR2 SQIVND (reference sequence). This CDR3 has 12 amino acids. This chain uses TRBV19 with TRBJ1-1, with TRBD1 matching 10 bases. Source material: PBMCs. The origin of this receptor is a woman aged 60 to 75 with a blood cancer, CMV-positive, and with a related stem cell donor. As DNA, the CDR3 is TGTGCCAGTGGACAGGGGGGGACTGAAGCTTTCTTT. It codes for CASGQGGTEAFF.